Described below is a single T cell receptor (beta chain) sequence and its context. Its antigen remains unidentified. This entry belongs to a study of CD8 T cells in ankylosing spondylitis. This CDR3 spans 13 amino acids. Trimming shortened V by 4 bases and J by 11 bases, and 15 bases separated the two germline ends. CDR1 is SGHVS and CDR2 is FNYEAQ in the germline V gene. General observations from the study: Blood from ankylosing spondylitis patients appeared to carry a characteristic roughly 8-variant TCR beta motif.

TCRdb redid the calling of the 5' RACE reads with MiXCR, one entry per CDR3 protein. The sample shows roughly 440,000 distinct CDR3 sequences, roughly 15% of them seen only once. The sample was blood, either unsorted or a sorted T cell fraction (not recorded which). V is TRBV7-6 and J is TRBJ2-1; D perhaps matches TRBD1 (6 bases). This sequence originates from a male donor with ankylosing spondylitis. The CDR3 region is CASSSQEQGKQFF. CDR3 DNA sequence: TGTGCCAGCAGCTCGCAAGAACAGGGCAAGCAGTTCTTC.